The 2 T cell receptor beta chains below all came from one sample that was sequenced in a study of blood T cells in healthy people across ages. Primers used in a second PCR of about 6 to 11 cycles were a sample-barcoded 5' primer and a J-beta primer mix. Via MiXCR, TCRdb re-called the 5' RACE reads, giving one row per CDR3 protein. This table holds hundreds of thousands of distinct CDR3 sequences, 24% found once. The sample also formed part of further work on T cells of mothers and their children.

The source material was blood. These receptors all stem from a boy younger than 18 in good health.

A few counts support this clonotype. The rearrangement joins TRBV4-3 to TRBJ1-1, with D tentatively TRBD1 (6 bases). The V end lost 1 base, the J end lost 7 bases, and 10 bases lay between the germline ends. CDR1 and CDR2 (germline): LGHNA, YSLEER. The CDR3 loop spans 13 amino acids. The CDR3, as DNA: TGCGCCAGCAGCCAAGGGGGGCGGAGTGAAGCTTTCTTT. It translates to CASSQGGRSEAFF.

This clonotype showed up just a few times. A much larger clone differs from this one at a single base, so this may be a read error. V gene TRBV28 combines with J gene TRBJ2-5, with TRBD2 matching over 12 bases. The trim removed 6 bases at V and 0 bases at J, leaving 11 bases unmatched. The CDR3 length is 18 residues. CDR1 is MDHEN and CDR2 is SYDVKM in the germline V gene. CDR3 DNA: TGTGCCAGCAGCTGGGAGGCTAGCGGGAGGGCCAACCAAGAGACCCAGTACTTC. Its translation is CASSWEASGRANQETQYF.